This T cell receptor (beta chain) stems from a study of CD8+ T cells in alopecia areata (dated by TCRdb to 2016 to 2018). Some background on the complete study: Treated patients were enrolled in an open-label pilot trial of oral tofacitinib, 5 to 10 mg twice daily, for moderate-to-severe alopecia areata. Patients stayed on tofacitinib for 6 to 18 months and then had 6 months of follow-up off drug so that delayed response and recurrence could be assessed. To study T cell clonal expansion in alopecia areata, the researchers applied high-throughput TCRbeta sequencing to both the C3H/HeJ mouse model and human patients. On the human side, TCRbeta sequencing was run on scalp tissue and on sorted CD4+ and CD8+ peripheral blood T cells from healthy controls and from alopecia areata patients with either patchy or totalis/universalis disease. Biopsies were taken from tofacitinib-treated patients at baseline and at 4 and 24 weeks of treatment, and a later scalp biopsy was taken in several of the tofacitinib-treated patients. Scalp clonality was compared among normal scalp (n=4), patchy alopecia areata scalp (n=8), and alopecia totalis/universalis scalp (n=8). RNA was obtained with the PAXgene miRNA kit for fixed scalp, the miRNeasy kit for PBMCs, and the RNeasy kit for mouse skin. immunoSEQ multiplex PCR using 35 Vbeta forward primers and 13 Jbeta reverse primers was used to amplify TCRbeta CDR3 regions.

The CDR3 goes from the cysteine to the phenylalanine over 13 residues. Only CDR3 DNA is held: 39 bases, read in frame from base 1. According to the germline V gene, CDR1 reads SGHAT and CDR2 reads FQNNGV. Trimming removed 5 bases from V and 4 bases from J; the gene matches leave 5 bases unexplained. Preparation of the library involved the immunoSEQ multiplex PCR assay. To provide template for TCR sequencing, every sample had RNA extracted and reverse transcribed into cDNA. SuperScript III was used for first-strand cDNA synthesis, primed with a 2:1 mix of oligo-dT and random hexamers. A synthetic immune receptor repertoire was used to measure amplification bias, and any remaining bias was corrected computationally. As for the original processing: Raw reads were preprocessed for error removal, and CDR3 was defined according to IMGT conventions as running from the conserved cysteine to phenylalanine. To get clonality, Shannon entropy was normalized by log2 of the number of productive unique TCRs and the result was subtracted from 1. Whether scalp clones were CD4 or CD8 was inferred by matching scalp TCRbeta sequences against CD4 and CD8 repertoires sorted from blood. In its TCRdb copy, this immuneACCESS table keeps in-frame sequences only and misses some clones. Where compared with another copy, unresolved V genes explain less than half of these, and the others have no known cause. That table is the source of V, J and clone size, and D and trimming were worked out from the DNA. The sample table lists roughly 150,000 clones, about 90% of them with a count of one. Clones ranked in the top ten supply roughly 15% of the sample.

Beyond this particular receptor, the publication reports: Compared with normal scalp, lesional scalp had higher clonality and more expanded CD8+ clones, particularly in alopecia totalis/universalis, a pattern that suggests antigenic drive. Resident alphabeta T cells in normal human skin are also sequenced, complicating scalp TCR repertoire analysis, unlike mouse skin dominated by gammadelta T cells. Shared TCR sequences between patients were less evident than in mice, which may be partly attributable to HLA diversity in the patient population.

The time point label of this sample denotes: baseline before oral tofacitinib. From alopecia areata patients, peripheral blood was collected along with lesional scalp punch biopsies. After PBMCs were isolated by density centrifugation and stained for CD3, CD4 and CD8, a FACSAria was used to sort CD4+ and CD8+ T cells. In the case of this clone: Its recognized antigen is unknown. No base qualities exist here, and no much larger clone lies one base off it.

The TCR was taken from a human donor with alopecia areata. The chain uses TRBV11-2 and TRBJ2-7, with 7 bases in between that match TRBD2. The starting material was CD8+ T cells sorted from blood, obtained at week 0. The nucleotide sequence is TGTGCCAGCAGCGAATTCGGGGGGTACGAGCAGTACTTC. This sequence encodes CASSEFGGYEQYF.